Shown below are 9 T cell receptor beta chains from a single sample sequenced in a study of T cells after yellow fever vaccination. MiXCR, run by TCRdb on the 5' RACE reads, gives a single entry per CDR3 protein. The sample has 250,000 to 400,000 distinct CDR3 sequences, 3.5% to 5% seen once. This material consisted of PBMCs, taken 15 days after the yellow fever booster vaccination. These receptors came from a man aged 18 to 30 who received the YFV17D yellow fever vaccine.

The chain carries TRBV7-2 and TRBJ2-7; D call uncertain. Trimming left V 2 bases short and J 3 bases short, with 8 bases between. The CDR3 runs 13 residues. Germline V gene lookup returns CDR1 SGHTA and CDR2 FQGNSA. DNA of the CDR3: TGTGCCAGCAGCTTAAGCCCCTACTACGAGCAGTACGTC. Protein sequence: CASSLSPYYEQYV.

This clonotype came up many times. This CDR3 is CASSQDAGYEQFF. DNA for the CDR3: TGCGCCAGCAGCCAAGATGCAGGGTATGAGCAGTTCTTC. The chain couples TRBV4-3 to TRBJ2-1; tentative D call: TRBD1 (5 bases). With 0 bases removed from V and 8 bases from J, the gap between germline ends came to 8 bases. CDR3 length equals 13 residues. CDR1 and CDR2 from the germline V gene are LGHNA and YSLEER.

This clonotype was seen a handful of times. This chain uses TRBV29-1 with TRBJ1-1; D remains ambiguous. The CDR3 contains 12 residues. CDR1 SQVTM and CDR2 ANQGSEA come from the germline V gene. Trimming stripped 4 bases from V and 1 base from J, with 7 bases between. The CDR3 reads CSVGPRNTEAFF. CDR3 DNA sequence: TGCAGCGTTGGGCCGAGGAACACTGAAGCTTTCTTT.

In this sample, this clonotype turned up many times. V is TRBV4-2 and J is TRBJ2-7; 12 nucleotides align to TRBD1. The germline CDR1 and CDR2 sequences are LGHNA and YNFKEQ. V was clipped by 3 bases and J by 4 bases; unmatched bases: 1. The CDR3 has 14 residues. CDR3 loop: CASSQGQGAYEQYF. CDR3 bases: TGTGCCAGCAGCCAGGGACAGGGGGCTTACGAGCAGTACTTC.

The chain recombines TRBV6-6 with TRBJ1-2, with a weak D call TRBD1 (5 bases). The ends were cut back, 4 bases at V and 8 bases at J, with 11 bases in the middle. Germline V gives CDR1 MNHNY, CDR2 SVGAGI (reference sequence). CDR3 length: 12 residues. CDR3 nucleotide sequence: TGTGCCAGCAGTTGGGGGGTGTGGGGCTACACCTTC. This codes for CASSWGVWGYTF.

The table lists this clonotype with many counts. CDR3 residues: CASSLGTSGENIQYF. For the CDR3, the DNA is TGCGCCAGCAGCTTGGGGACTAGCGGCGAAAACATTCAGTACTTC. The rearrangement joins TRBV5-1 to TRBJ2-4, with 10 bases matching TRBD2. Per the germline V gene, CDR1 is SGHRS and CDR2 is YFSETQ. V lost 0 bases to trimming and J lost 5 bases; unmatched junction nucleotides: 2. This CDR3 spans 15 amino acids.

V gene TRBV4-3 combines with J gene TRBJ1-1; D is ambiguous. The V end was cut by 1 base, the J end by 6 bases, with 9 bases between. The CDR3 sequence is 13 residues long. Germline-derived CDR1 and CDR2 are LGHNA and YSLEER. CDR3 protein: CASSQVSRAEAFF. The CDR3 bases are TGCGCCAGCAGCCAAGTATCAAGGGCTGAAGCTTTCTTT.

This clonotype was seen a handful of times. J is TRBJ1-2 and V is TRBV10-3; TRBD1 aligns across 7 bases. Germline CDR1 reads ENHRY; CDR2 reads SYGVKD. There are 16 residues in the CDR3. V gave up 3 bases and J gave up 0 bases; unmatched junction bases: 7. CDR3 sequence: CAISDPGQSANYGYTF. As DNA, the CDR3 is TGTGCCATCAGTGACCCGGGACAGTCAGCTAACTATGGCTACACCTTC.

This clonotype was detected many times. V is TRBV6-1 and J is TRBJ1-4; D unresolved. CDR1 and CDR2 (germline): MNHNS, SASEGT. CDR3 size: 14 residues. V was clipped by 4 bases and J by 12 bases, with 18 bases between them. The CDR3 loop is CASSALDPSRELFF. In nucleotides, the CDR3 is TGTGCCAGCAGTGCGTTGGACCCTTCTAGGGAACTGTTTTTT.